Listed here are 10 T cell receptor beta chains from one sample, sequenced in a study of blood T cell repertoires in COVID-19. Clones were read by immunoSEQ multiplex PCR, and TCRdb kept only the in-frame ones, dropping some. Counted here are a few hundred thousand clones, 80% to 90% occurring once; the ten biggest clones make up approximately 4%. Sequencing used PBMCs or T cells enriched from blood (not recorded which). Source of these receptors: a woman in her twenties or thirties who had recovered from COVID-19.

This chain links TRBV2 with TRBJ1-5; possible D gene TRBD1, 5 bases. CDR1 SNHLY and CDR2 FYNNEI come from the germline V gene. Trimming cost V 7 bases and J 3 bases, with 13 bases left between them. The CDR3 loop spans 14 amino acids. The CDR3 region has the DNA TGTGCCAGCACCTTCGACAGAGCCAATCAGCCCCAGCATTTT. Protein: CASTFDRANQPQHF.

The V call is TRBV3-1 (or the pseudogene TRBV3-2), the J call TRBJ1-6, with D possibly TRBD1 on 6 matching bases. The CDR3 runs to 18 residues. V lost 2 bases, J lost 0 bases, and 14 bases lay in between. Germline V gene data show CDR1 as LGHDT and CDR2 as YNNKEL (reference sequence). The CDR3 here is CASSQRDRPSSYNSPLHF. In DNA, the CDR3 is TGTGCCAGCAGCCAACGTGACAGGCCGAGCTCCTATAATTCACCCCTCCACTTT.

The J gene is TRBJ2-3, the V gene TRBV19, with a weak D call TRBD1 (5 bases). This CDR3 is built from 13 residues. Germline-derived CDR1 and CDR2 are LNHDA and SQIVND (reference sequence). The V and J ends lost 6 bases and 4 bases respectively, with 11 bases between them. The CDR3 reads CASSARVADTQYF. The DNA of the CDR3 is TGTGCCAGTAGCGCCAGGGTGGCAGATACGCAGTATTTT.

The chain employs TRBV27 and TRBJ2-3, with a tentative D call TRBD2 (5 bases). Germline V gene data show CDR1 as MNHEY and CDR2 as SMNVEV (reference sequence). V gave up 2 bases and J gave up 2 bases, with 11 bases separating them. This CDR3 is built from 15 residues. The CDR3 nucleotides read TGTGCCAGCAGTTTAAAAGACTACCACACAGATACGCAGTATTTT. This translates into CASSLKDYHTDTQYF.

This clone was detected only once. At one end, the junction sequence differs from germline, possibly due to a read error. V gene TRBV5-6 combines with J gene TRBJ1-2; D is perhaps TRBD1 (5 bases). The germline gives CDR1 SGHDT, CDR2 YYEEEE. CDR3 length: 15 amino acids. The CDR3 region has the DNA TGTGCCAGCAACTTGGGGGTCGTATTGGGCCGTGGCTACACCTTC. Translated: CASNLGVVLGRGYTF.

V usage is TRBV2 and J usage is TRBJ2-1, with 14 bases aligning to TRBD2. CDR1 and CDR2 from the germline V gene are SNHLY and FYNNEI. The CDR3 runs 19 residues. Germline trimming cut 2 bases from V and 1 base from J; bases unmatched to any gene: 7. CDR3 DNA sequence: TGTGCCAGCAGTGAACCGACTAGCGGGAGGGCCGGGTCCTACAATGAGCAGTTCTTC. It yields the protein CASSEPTSGRAGSYNEQFF.

This clone was recorded once. V usage is TRBV4-2 and J usage is TRBJ2-1, with D tentatively TRBD1 (5 bases). This CDR3 comprises 15 residues. Germline V CDR1 and CDR2: LGHNA, YNFKEQ. Trimming shortened V by 0 bases and J by 7 bases, and 13 bases separated the two germline ends. As DNA, the CDR3 is TGTGCCAGCAGCCAAGATCGCGGCAGGGATAATGAGCAGTTCTTC. Encoded protein: CASSQDRGRDNEQFF.

V usage is TRBV5-1 and J usage is TRBJ2-3; 10 bases align to TRBD2. This CDR3 comprises 16 residues. The V segment lost 0 bases and the J segment 1 base; nucleotides outside the gene matches: 2. The germline CDR1 and CDR2 sequences are SGHRS and YFSETQ. The CDR3, as DNA: TGCGCCAGCAGCTTGGAGCTAGCGGGAGGCACAGATACGCAGTATTTT. It encodes CASSLELAGGTDTQYF.

This chain links TRBV19 with TRBJ1-2; 8 bases map to TRBD1. CDR3 length: 13 residues. Germline CDR1 and CDR2: LNHDA and SQIVND (reference sequence). The V gene end was trimmed by 8 bases and the J gene end by 6 bases; junction bases not matched to a gene: 8. CDR3 protein: CASEDREGDGYTF. CDR3 nucleotide sequence: TGTGCCAGTGAGGACAGGGAGGGAGATGGCTACACCTTC.

The chain has TRBV7-6 and TRBJ2-1; 7 bases align to TRBD2. The germline V gene encodes CDR1 SGHVS and CDR2 FNYEAQ. This CDR3 comprises 17 residues. The ends lost 2 bases at V and 2 bases at J; junction bases unmatched: 9. In DNA, the CDR3 is TGTGCCAGCAGCTTATCACCAGCGGGATCGCCCTACAATGAGCAGTTCTTC. This codes for CASSLSPAGSPYNEQFF.